The sequence of this TCR beta chain was determined in a study of T-cell reconstitution after alpha-beta-depleted transplantation in children. TCRbeta library construction was performed incorporating unique molecular identifiers. TCRdb redid the calling of the PCR reads with MiXCR, one entry per CDR3 protein. This repertoire shows some 500,000 distinct CDR3 sequences, approximately 20% found once; its top ten account for roughly 3.3%. V gave up 1 base and J gave up 9 bases, with 22 bases separating them. The germline V gene has CDR1 LNHNV and CDR2 YYDKDF (reference sequence). The CDR3 contains 17 residues.

This sequence originates from a human donor who donated a stem cell graft to a child with acute lymphoblastic leukemia. This chain connects TRBV15 to TRBJ2-1; D possibly corresponds to TRBD2 (6 bases). The sample in question was PBMCs from the stem cell graft donor, obtained from the stem cell graft. As DNA, the CDR3 is TGTGCCACCAGCAGAGTTATAGGGACTCAACCCCTTGGTGAGCAGTTCTTC. Protein: CATSRVIGTQPLGEQFF.